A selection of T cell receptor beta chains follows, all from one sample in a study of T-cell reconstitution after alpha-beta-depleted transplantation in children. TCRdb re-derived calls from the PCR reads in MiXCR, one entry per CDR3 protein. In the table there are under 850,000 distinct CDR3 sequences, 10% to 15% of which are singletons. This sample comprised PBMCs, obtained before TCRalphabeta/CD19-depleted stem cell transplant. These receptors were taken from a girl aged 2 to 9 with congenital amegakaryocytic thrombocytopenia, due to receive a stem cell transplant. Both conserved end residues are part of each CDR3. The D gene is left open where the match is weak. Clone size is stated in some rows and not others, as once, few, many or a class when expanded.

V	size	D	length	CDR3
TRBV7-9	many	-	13	CASSLGGKGEAFF
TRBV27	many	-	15	CASSASGPPYHEQYF
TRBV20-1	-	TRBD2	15	CSARALMRGADTQYF
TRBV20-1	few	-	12	CSATEGNTEAFF
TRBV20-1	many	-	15	CSARDPGSSYNEQFF
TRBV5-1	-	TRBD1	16	CASSQTGRKAKNIQYF
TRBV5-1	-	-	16	CASSLVVTGATGELFF
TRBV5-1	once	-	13	CASSLEQGVEQYF
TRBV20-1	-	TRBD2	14	CSARELAASYEQYF
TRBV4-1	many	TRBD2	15	CASSQVLAGGTEQFF
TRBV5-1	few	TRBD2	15	CASSEGLAGTYEQYF
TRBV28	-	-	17	CASSLLGTSANTGELFF
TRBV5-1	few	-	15	CASSFAGSAGNTIYF
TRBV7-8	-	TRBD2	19	CASSLVTRPLAGRQETQYF
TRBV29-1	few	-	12	CSVEEGADKQFF
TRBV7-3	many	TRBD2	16	CASSLRPGLAGSEQFF
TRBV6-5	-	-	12	CASVDPGGELFF
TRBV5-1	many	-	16	CASSLRAANRPGELFF
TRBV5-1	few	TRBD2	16	CASSFVAGPSTDTQYF
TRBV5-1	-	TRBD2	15	CASGFGTSGSNEQFF
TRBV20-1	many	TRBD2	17	CSARLAGGRSSSYEQYF
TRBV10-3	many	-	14	CAISESRGEGKLFF
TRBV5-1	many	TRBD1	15	CASSAGQGGPDTQYF
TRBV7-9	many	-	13	CASSTRGTGELFF
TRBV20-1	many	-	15	CSARGHRGGLNEQYF
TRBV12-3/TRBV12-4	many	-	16	CASSPRRGGVTDTQYF
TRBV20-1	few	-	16	CSARDPGGTAFYEQYF
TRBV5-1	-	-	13	CASSDDSTYEQYF
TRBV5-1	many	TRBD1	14	CASSLTGGNYGYTF
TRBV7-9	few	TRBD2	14	CASSLQLAGDEQYF
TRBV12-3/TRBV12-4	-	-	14	CASSFFGGAETQYF
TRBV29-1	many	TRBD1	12	CSVRTGLTEAFF
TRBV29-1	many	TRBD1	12	CSVEVGTGGYTF
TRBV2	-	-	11	CASSPVHNQYF
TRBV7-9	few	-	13	CASSLGSLDEQYF
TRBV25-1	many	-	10	CASSEQAQYF
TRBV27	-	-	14	CASSFWGDGDEQYF
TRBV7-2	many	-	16	CASSAPWDLASYEQYF
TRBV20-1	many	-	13	CSALDTHTGELFF
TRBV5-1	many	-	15	CASSFGGSGFTEAFF
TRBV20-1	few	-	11	CSAAGPAEQFF
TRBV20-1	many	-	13	CSVYEDNNNEQFF
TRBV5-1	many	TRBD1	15	CASIEDRAFTDTQYF
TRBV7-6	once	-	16	CASSPPQGPHPDTQYF
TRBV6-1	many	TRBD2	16	CASRRNLAEGYYEQYF
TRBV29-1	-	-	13	CSVEVPAAGELFF
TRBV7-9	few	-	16	CASSLVGGERGNEQFF
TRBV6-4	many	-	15	CASSGGTEPYNEQFF
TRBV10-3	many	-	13	CATDGTSTDTQYF
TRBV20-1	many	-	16	CSARDAQGPLNTEAFF